Listed here is a single T cell receptor beta chain. It lacks a known antigen. Per-base qualities were not stored, and no clone one base away is much larger. Donors were healthy HIV-negative adults with no recently reported acute infections or vaccinations. All donors were Caucasian adults living in Nashville, Tennessee, USA. CD4+ T cells were enriched through magnetic negative selection, after which naive cells were positively selected on CD45RA and the remaining negative fraction served as the memory subset. Blood was obtained by leukapheresis, after which PBMCs were separated by Ficoll-Histopaque density gradient centrifugation and cryopreserved in liquid nitrogen vapor phase. Analytical flow cytometry was used to check the purity and quantity of every magnetically sorted T cell population. From each sorted fraction, genomic DNA was isolated and quantified by UV absorbance on a Nanodrop 2000c. The sample comes from a study of shared clonotypes between healthy human individuals (dated by TCRdb to the early 2020s). About the investigation overall: A couple of women and a few men aged 18 to 49 years were included in the cohort. For each donor, CD4 naive and CD4 memory were each run on three plates, CD8 naive on two plates, and CD8 memory on one plate. Blood TCR repertoires of several healthy adults were deeply sequenced to estimate repertoire size and the extent of clonotype sharing between individuals. Libraries were prepared and TCR repertoires were sequenced by different laboratories using diverse techniques, in order to increase sequencing depth and limit assay-specific biases. Leukapheresis yielded between about 0.9 and 9 billion PBMCs per donor. Study-level results and caveats: The small number of donors limited the genetic and exposure-history diversity represented. When several donors were compared, the shared fraction of clonotypes was around 4.6% for naive CD4, more than 3% for naive CD8, roughly 2.5% for memory CD4, and 0.4% for memory CD8. Sampling was restricted to blood, and TCR repertoires in tissue are likely to differ from TCR repertoires in blood. Pairwise subsampling led to the expectation that sequencing depth would affect the degree of clonotype sharing among donors. Even with the large sequencing depth, rarefaction of the sorted-subset datasets indicated that sequencing was incomplete. Naive subsets generally had larger estimated clonotype richness than memory subsets did. Compared with non-shared clonotypes, the clonotypes found in all four sorted-subset donors had higher generation probabilities.

Using the deep immunoSEQ assay, multiplex PCR amplified TCR CDR3 regions from genomic DNA. Extracted genomic DNA from each cell subset was distributed evenly across all wells of several immunoSEQ 96-well plates, and each plate was treated as a replicate. For sorted subsets, about 200 ng genomic DNA, equal to 30,000 or so T cell genomes, was loaded into each replicate PCR. Purified libraries were quantified with a Qubit 3.0 fluorometer, sized on a Bioanalyzer 2100, and re-quantified with the KAPA Library Quantification kit. Each immunoSEQ 96-well plate was sequenced on its own single-read 150-cycle Illumina NextSeq 550 flow cell. For the original study's pipeline: Because the immunoSEQ output included only junctional sequences and no quality scores, the filtering could not be the same as the filtering used for full-length reads. Sequences were annotated with PyIR, a Python wrapper for IgBLAST v1.9, and V/J genes and CDR3 were assigned using IMGT germline references. Any read was removed if the V/J assignment was weak (E-value above 1e-6), the CDR3 was missing, or the read contained stop codons, out-of-frame junctions, or ambiguous translated residues. V3J clonotypes were defined by identical inferred V gene, J gene, and CDR3 amino acid sequence. To compute the percentage overlap between repertoires, the number of shared unique clonotypes was divided by the size of the smaller repertoire. Three approaches were used to assess repertoire richness: RTK rarefaction, the Chao1 estimator, and Recon v2.1 estimates of unobserved clonotypes. OLGA was used to compute generation probabilities for all TCRbeta clonotypes that the gDNA method yielded from a few donors. This is the immuneACCESS table as TCRdb keeps it, with only in-frame sequences that have V and J called. A part of the clones is gone; compared with another copy, unresolved V genes explain less than half, and the rest is unexplained. The V and J calls and clone size come from that table; D and trimming were worked out from the DNA. The sample contains approximately 1,500,000 clones, about 98% of them found a single time. The biggest ten clones account for about 0.4% of the sample.

The material sequenced was naive CD4+ T cells sorted from blood. The label giving this sample's cell subset or site can be read as: CD45RA+ positively selected. The clonotype was recovered from a man aged 25-45 years in good health.

The CDR3 protein is CAISESNRPGPQYF. The DNA is as follows: TGTGCCATCAGTGAGTCAAACCGGCCAGGGCCCCAGTACTTC. The sequence joins TRBV10-3 to TRBJ2-5; a tentative D match to TRBD1 spans 5 bases. From a lookup of the germline V gene, CDR1 and CDR2 are ENHRY and SYGVKD. V is clipped by 0 bases and J by 9 bases, and the sequence between their germline boundaries is 14 bases long. The CDR3 runs 14 residues from the cysteine to the phenylalanine. Left in the record is the CDR3 DNA by itself, 42 bases read in frame from the first base.